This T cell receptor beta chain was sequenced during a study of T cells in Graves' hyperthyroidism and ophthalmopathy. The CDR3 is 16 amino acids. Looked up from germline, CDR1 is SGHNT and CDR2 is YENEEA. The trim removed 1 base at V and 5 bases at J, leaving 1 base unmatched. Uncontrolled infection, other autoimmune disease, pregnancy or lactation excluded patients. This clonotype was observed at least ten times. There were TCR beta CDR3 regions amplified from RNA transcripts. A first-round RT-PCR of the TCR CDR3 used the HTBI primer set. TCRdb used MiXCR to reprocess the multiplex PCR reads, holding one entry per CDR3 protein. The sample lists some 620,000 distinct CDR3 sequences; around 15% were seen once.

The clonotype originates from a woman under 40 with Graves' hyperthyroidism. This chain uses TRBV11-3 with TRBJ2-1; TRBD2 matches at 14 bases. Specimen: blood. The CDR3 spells CASSLGGLAGDNEQFF. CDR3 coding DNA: TGTGCCAGCAGCTTAGGGGGACTAGCGGGGGACAATGAGCAGTTCTTC.